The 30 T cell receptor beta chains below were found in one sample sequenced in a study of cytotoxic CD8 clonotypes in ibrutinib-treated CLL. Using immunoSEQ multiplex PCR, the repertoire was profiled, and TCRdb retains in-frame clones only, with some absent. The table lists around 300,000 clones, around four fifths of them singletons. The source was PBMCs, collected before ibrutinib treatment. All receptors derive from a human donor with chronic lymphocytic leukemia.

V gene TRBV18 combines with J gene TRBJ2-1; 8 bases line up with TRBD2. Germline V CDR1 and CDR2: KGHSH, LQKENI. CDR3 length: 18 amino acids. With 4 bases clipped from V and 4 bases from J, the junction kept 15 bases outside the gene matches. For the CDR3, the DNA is TGTGCCAGCTCACATTCCCCGGGGTTTAGCGGGGTATACAATGAGCAGTTCTTC. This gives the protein CASSHSPGFSGVYNEQFF.

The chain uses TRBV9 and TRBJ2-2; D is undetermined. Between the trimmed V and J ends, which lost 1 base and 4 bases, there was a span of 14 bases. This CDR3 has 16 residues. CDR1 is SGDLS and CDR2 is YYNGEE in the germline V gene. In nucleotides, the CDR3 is TGTGCCAGCAGCGTACCGCCGGATAGAGGCACCGGGGAGCTGTTTTTT. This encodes CASSVPPDRGTGELFF.

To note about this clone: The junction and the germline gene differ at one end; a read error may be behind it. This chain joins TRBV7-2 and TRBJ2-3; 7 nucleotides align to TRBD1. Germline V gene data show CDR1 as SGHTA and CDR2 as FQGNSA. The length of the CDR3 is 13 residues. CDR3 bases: TGTGCCAGCAGCTTTTCCCCCGGGACAGCACGGAATTTT. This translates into CASSFSPGTARNF.

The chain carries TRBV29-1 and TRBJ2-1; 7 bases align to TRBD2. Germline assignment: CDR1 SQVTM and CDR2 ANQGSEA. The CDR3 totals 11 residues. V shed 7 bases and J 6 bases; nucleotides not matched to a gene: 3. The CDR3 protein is CSATGGNEQFF. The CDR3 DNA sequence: TGCAGCGCGACGGGGGGCAATGAGCAGTTCTTC.

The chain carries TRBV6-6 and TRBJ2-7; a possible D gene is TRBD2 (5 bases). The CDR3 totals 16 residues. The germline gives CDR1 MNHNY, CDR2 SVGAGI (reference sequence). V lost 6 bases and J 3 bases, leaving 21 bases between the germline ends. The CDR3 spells CASSHNGVPPIYEQYF. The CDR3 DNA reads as TGTGCCAGCAGCCATAACGGGGTTCCACCGATCTACGAGCAGTACTTC.

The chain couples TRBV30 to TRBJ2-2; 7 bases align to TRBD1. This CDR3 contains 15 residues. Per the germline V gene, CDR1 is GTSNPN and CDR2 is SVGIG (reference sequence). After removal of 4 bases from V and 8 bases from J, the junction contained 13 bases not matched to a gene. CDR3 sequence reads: CAWNPAEGAWGELFF. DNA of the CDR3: TGTGCCTGGAATCCAGCTGAGGGGGCGTGGGGGGAGCTGTTTTTT.

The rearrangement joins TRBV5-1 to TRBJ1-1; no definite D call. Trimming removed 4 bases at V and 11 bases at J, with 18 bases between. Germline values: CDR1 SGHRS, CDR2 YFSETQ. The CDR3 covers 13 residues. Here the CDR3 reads CASSPFGSGRAFF. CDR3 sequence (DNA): TGCGCCAGCAGCCCCTTCGGGAGCGGACGGGCTTTCTTT.

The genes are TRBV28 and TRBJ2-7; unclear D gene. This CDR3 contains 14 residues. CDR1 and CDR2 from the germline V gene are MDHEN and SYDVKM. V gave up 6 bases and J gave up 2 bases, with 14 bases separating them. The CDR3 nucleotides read TGTGCCAGCAGCCTCGTGTTTGGGGCCTACGAGCAGTACTTC. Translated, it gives CASSLVFGAYEQYF. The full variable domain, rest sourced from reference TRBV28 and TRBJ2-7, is DVKVTQSSRYLVKRTGEKVFLECVQDMDHENMFWYRQDPGLGLRLIYFSYDVKMKEKGDIPEGYSVSREKKERFSLILESASTNQTSMYLCASSLVFGAYEQYFGPGTRLTVT.

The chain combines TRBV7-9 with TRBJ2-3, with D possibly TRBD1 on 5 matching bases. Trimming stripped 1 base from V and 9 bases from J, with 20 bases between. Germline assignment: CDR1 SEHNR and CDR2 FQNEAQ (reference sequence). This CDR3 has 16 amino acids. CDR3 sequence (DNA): TGTGCCAGCAGCTTAGGGGGCGGAGATAGAGACTTCACGCAGTATTTT. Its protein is CASSLGGGDRDFTQYF. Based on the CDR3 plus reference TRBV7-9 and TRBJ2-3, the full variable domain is DTGVSQNPRHKITKRGQNVTFRCDPISEHNRLYWYRQTLGQGPEFLTYFQNEAQLEKSRLLSDRFSAERPKGSFSTLEIQRTEQGDSAMYLCASSLGGGDRDFTQYFGPGTRLTVL.

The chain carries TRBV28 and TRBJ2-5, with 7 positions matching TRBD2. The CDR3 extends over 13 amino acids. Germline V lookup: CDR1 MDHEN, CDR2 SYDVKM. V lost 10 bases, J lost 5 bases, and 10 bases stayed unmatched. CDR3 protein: CATRRLAAETQYF. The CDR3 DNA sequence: TGTGCCACCCGCCGACTAGCTGCGGAGACCCAGTACTTC. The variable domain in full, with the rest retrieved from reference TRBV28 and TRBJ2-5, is DVKVTQSSRYLVKRTGEKVFLECVQDMDHENMFWYRQDPGLGLRLIYFSYDVKMKEKGDIPEGYSVSREKKERFSLILESASTNQTSMYLCATRRLAAETQYFGPGTRLLVL.

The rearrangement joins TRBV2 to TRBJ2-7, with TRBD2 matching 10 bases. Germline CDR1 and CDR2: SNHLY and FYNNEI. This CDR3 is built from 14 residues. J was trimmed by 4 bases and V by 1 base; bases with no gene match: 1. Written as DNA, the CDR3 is TGTGCCAGCAGTGAAGGGACTAGCGGATACGAGCAGTACTTC. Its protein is CASSEGTSGYEQYF.

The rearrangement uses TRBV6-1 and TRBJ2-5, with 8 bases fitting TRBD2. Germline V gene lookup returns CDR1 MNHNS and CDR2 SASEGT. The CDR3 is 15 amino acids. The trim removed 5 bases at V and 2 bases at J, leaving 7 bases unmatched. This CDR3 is CASSNERERQETQYF. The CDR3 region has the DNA TGTGCCAGCAGTAATGAGCGGGAGAGGCAAGAGACCCAGTACTTC.

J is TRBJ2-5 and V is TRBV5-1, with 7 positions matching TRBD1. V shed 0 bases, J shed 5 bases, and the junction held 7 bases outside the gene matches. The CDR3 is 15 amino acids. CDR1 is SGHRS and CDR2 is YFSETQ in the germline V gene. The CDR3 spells CASSLGDRVAETQYF. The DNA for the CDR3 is TGCGCCAGCAGCTTGGGTGACAGGGTGGCTGAGACCCAGTACTTC.

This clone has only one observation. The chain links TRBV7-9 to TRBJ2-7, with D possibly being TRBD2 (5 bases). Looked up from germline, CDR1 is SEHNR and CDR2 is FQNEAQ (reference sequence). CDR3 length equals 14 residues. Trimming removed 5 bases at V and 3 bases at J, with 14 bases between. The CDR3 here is CASSAPDGGYEQYF. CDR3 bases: TGTGCCAGCAGCGCGCCGGACGGAGGCTACGAGCAGTACTTC.

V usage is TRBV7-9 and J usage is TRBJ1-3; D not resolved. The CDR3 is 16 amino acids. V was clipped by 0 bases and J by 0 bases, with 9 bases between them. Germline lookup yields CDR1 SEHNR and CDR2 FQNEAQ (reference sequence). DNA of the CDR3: TGTGCCAGCAGCTTAGCGCAGAGACTCTCTGGAAACACCATATATTTT. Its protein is CASSLAQRLSGNTIYF.

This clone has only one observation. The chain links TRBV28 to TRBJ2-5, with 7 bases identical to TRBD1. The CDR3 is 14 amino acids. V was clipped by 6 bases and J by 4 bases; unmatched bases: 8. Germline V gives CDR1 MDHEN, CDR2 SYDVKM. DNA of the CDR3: TGTGCCAGCAGCTATAGGACAGGAAGAGAGACCCAGTACTTC. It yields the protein CASSYRTGRETQYF.

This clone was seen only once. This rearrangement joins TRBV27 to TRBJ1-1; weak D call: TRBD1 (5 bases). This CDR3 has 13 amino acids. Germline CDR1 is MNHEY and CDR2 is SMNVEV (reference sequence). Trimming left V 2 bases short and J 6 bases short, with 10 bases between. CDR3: CASSLTGFAEAFF. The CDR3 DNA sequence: TGTGCCAGCAGTTTAACAGGCTTCGCTGAAGCTTTCTTT.

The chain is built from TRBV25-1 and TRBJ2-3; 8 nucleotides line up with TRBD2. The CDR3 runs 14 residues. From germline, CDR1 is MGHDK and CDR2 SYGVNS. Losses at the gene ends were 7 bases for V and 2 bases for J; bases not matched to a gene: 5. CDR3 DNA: TGTGCCAGCAACTCGGGGGGGTCCACAGATACGCAGTATTTT. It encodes CASNSGGSTDTQYF.

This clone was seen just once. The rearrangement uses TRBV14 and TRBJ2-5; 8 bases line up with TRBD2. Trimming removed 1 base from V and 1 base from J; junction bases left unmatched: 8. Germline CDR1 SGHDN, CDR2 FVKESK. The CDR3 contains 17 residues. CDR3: CASSQAEAGEGQETQYF. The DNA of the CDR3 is TGTGCCAGCAGCCAAGCTGAAGCGGGAGAGGGCCAAGAGACCCAGTACTTC.

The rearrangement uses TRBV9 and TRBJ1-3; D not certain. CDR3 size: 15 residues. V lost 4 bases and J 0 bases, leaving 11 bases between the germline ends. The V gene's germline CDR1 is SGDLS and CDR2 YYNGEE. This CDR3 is CASSITGNSGNTIYF. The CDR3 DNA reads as TGTGCCAGCAGCATCACGGGCAACTCTGGAAACACCATATATTTT.

CDR3 nucleotide sequence: TGTGCCAGCAGTGAAGCGCGTGTGCGGGGGGAGCTGTTTTTT. The encoded protein is CASSEARVRGELFF. The rearrangement joins TRBV2 to TRBJ2-2; no reliable D call. Germline V lookup: CDR1 SNHLY, CDR2 FYNNEI. V was clipped by 0 bases and J by 8 bases, with 10 bases between them. The CDR3 is 14 amino acids.

This CDR3 reads CASSFFAGKDTDTQYF. The CDR3, as DNA: TGTGCCAGCAGTTTTTTTGCGGGAAAAGACACAGATACGCAGTATTTT. The V call is TRBV28, the J call TRBJ2-3, with a possible D match to TRBD2 (6 bases). This CDR3 is 16 amino acids long. Germline values: CDR1 MDHEN, CDR2 SYDVKM. V was pared by 3 bases and J by 2 bases, with 15 bases between.

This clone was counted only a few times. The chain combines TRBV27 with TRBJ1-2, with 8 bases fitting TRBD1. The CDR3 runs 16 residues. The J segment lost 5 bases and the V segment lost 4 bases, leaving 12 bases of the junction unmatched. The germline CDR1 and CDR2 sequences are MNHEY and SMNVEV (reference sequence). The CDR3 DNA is TGTGCCAGCAGTTCGACCGGACAGGGAATCCCTTATGGCTACACCTTC. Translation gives CASSSTGQGIPYGYTF.

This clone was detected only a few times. The CDR3 DNA follows: TGTGCCAGTAGTATCGGGAGGGACCTCTGGGGCTACACCTTC. This encodes CASSIGRDLWGYTF. This sequence joins TRBV19 and TRBJ1-2; D possibly corresponds to TRBD1 (5 bases). There are 14 residues in the CDR3. From germline, CDR1 is LNHDA and CDR2 SQIVND (reference sequence). With 3 bases removed from V and 8 bases from J, the gap between germline ends came to 16 bases. Full variable domain (outside the CDR3, taken from reference TRBV19 and TRBJ1-2): DGGITQSPKYLFRKEGQNVTLSCEQNLNHDAMYWYRQDPGQGLRLIYYSQIVNDFQKGDIAEGYSVSREKKESFPLTVTSAQKNPTAFYLCASSIGRDLWGYTFGSGTRLTVV.

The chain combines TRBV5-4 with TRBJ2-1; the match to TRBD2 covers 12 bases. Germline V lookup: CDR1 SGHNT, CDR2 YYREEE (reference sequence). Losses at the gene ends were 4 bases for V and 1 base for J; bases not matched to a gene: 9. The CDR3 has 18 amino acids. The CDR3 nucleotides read TGTGCCAGCAGCAAGGGACTAGCGGGTAGGGATTCCTACAATGAGCAGTTCTTC. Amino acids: CASSKGLAGRDSYNEQFF.

The DNA for the CDR3 is TGCAGCGTTCGGACAGGGTTGAACACTGAAGCTTTCTTT. Translating it yields CSVRTGLNTEAFF. V is TRBV29-1 and J is TRBJ1-1; 8 bases align to TRBD1. Germline V gene data show CDR1 as SQVTM and CDR2 as ANQGSEA. The V segment lost 5 bases and the J segment 0 bases; nucleotides outside the gene matches: 2. The CDR3 extends over 13 amino acids.

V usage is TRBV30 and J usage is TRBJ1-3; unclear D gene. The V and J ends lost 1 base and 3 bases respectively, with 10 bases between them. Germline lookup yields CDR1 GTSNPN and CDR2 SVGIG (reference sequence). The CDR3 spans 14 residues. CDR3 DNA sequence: TGTGCCTGGAGTGAGGCAGTAGTTGGAAACACCATATATTTT. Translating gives CAWSEAVVGNTIYF.

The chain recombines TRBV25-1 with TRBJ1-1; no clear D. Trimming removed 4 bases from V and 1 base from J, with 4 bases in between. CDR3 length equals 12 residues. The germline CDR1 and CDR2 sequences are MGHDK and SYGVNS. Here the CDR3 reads CASSARNTEAFF. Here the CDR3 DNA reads TGTGCCAGCAGTGCCCGGAACACTGAAGCTTTCTTT.

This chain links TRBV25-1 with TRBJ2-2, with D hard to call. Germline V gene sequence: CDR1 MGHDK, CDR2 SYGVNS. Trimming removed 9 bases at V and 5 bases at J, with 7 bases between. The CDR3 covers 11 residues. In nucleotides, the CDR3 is TGTGCCAGGAGGCAGACCGGGGAGCTGTTTTTT. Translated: CARRQTGELFF. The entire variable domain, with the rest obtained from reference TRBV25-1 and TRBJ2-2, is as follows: EADIYQTPRYLVIGTGKKITLECSQTMGHDKMYWYQQDPGMELHLIHYSYGVNSTEKGDLSSESTVSRIRTEHFPLTLESARPSHTSQYLCARRQTGELFFGEGSRLTVL.

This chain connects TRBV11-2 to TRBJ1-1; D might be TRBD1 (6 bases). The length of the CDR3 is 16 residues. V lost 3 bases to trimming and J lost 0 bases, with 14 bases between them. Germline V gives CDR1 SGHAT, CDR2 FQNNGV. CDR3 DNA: TGTGCCAGCAGCTTTCCCCACAGGGCAGTGAACACTGAAGCTTTCTTT. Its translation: CASSFPHRAVNTEAFF. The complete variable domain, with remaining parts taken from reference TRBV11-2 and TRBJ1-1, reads EAGVAQSPRYKIIEKRQSVAFWCNPISGHATLYWYQQILGQGPKLLIQFQNNGVVDDSQLPKDRFSAERLKGVDSTLKIQPAKLEDSAVYLCASSFPHRAVNTEAFFGQGTRLTVV.